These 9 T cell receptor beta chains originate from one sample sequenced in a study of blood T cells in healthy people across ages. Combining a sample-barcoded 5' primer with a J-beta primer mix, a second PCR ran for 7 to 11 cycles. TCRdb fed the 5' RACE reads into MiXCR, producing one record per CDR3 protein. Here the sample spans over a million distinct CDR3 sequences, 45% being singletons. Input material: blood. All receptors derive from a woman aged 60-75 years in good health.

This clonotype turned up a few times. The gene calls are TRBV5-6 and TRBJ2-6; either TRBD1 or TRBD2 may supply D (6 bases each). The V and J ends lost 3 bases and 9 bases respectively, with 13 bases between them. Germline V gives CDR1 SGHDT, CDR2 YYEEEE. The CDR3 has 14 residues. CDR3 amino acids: CASSWTAGNNVLTF. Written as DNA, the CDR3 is TGTGCCAGCAGCTGGACAGCGGGCAACAACGTCCTGACTTTC. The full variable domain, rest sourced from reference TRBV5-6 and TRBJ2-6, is DAGVTQSPTHLIKTRGQQVTLRCSPKSGHDTVSWYQQALGQGPQFIFQYYEEEERQRGNFPDRFSGHQFPNYSSELNVNALLLGDSALYLCASSWTAGNNVLTFGAGSRLTVL.

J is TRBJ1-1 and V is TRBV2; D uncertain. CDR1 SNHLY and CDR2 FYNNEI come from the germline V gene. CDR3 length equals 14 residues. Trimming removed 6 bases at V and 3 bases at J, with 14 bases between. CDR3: CASSRMTPDTEAFF. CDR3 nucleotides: TGTGCCAGCAGCCGGATGACGCCGGACACTGAAGCTTTCTTT.

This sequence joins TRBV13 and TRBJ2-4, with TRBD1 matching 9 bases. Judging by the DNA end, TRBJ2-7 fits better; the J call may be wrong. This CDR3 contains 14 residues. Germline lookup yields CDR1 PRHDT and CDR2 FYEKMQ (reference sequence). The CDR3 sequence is CASSQRDRDYEQYF. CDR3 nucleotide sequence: TGTGCCAGCAGCCAACGGGACAGGGACTACGAGCAGTACTTC.

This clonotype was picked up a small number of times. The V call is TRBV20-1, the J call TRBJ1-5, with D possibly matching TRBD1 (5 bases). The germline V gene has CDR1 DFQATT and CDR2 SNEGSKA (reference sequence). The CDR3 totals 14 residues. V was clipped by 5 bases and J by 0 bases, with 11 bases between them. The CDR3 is CSADRDRSNQPQHF. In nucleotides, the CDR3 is TGCAGTGCTGACCGGGACCGTAGCAATCAGCCCCAGCATTTT.

The CDR3 loop reads CASSGTGLRTCEAFF. DNA for the CDR3: TGTGCCAGCAGTGGGACAGGGTTAAGAACTTGTGAAGCTTTCTTT. The chain couples TRBV25-1 to TRBJ1-1; 8 bases agree with TRBD1. Germline values: CDR1 MGHDK, CDR2 SYGVNS. The CDR3 is 15 amino acids. Trimming at V came to 4 bases and at J to 7 bases, leaving 11 bases not matched to a gene. Variable domain in full (rest from reference TRBV25-1 and TRBJ1-1): EADIYQTPRYLVIGTGKKITLECSQTMGHDKMYWYQQDPGMELHLIHYSYGVNSTEKGDLSSESTVSRIRTEHFPLTLESARPSHTSQYLCASSGTGLRTCEAFFGQGTRLTVV.

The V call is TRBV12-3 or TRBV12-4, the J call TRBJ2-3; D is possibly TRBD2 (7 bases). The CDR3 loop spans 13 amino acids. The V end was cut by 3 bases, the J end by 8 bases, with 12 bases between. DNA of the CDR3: TGTGCCAGCAGTTTCGGGGGGCTGGTTACGCAGTATTTT. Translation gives CASSFGGLVTQYF.

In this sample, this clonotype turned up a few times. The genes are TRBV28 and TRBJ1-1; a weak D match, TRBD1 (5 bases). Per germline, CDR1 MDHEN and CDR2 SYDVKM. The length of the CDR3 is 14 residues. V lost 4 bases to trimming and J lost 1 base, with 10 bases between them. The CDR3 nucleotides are TGTGCCAGCAGTTGGTCGGGGACGAACACTGAAGCTTTCTTT. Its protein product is CASSWSGTNTEAFF.

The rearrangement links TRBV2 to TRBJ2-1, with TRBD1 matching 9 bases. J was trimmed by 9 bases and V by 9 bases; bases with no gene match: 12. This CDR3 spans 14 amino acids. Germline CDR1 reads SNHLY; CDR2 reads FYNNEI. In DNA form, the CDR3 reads TGTGCCAGGTCAACAGGGGGCGGTTGGGGTGAGCAGTTCTTC. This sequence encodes CARSTGGGWGEQFF.

CDR3 bases: TGCAGTGCTACCACGACGGGGGAAGGGGAGCAGTACTTC. The encoded protein is CSATTTGEGEQYF. The V call is TRBV20-1, the J call TRBJ2-4; D is perhaps TRBD2 (6 bases). Between the trimmed V and J ends, which lost 4 bases and 13 bases, there was a span of 20 bases. The CDR3 consists of 13 residues. Germline CDR1 DFQATT, CDR2 SNEGSKA (reference sequence).